The clone carrying this T cell receptor beta chain was observed a few times. The antigen is undetermined. Researchers prepared the TCRbeta library using unique molecular identifiers, the study reports. Via MiXCR, TCRdb re-called the PCR reads, giving one row per CDR3 protein. Of roughly 76,000 distinct CDR3 sequences in the sample, roughly a tenth were seen once. The entry originates in a study of T-cell reconstitution after alpha-beta-depleted transplantation in children. The ends were cut back, 0 bases at V and 0 bases at J, with 15 bases in the middle. Germline V gene data show CDR1 as ENHRY and CDR2 as SYGVKD. CDR3 size: 18 residues. Findings and limits, study-wide: Several hundred expanded graft clones reportedly gave rise to the alpha-beta T cells present about two months after transplant. By one year post-transplant, T-cell counts and diversity largely arose from T cells that were newly produced. Where some patients showed high TCRbeta diversity at day 60, it came from recipient T cells and thymic progenitors that had survived.

The source was PBMCs, collected before TCRalphabeta/CD19-depleted stem cell transplant. This TCR came from a boy younger than 18 with acute myeloid leukemia, due to receive a stem cell transplant. The rearrangement links TRBV10-3 to TRBJ2-1; D not certain. CDR3 in DNA: TGTGCCATCAGTGAGTCGAATTATACCAAGAGCTCCTACAATGAGCAGTTCTTC. Amino acid sequence: CAISESNYTKSSYNEQFF.